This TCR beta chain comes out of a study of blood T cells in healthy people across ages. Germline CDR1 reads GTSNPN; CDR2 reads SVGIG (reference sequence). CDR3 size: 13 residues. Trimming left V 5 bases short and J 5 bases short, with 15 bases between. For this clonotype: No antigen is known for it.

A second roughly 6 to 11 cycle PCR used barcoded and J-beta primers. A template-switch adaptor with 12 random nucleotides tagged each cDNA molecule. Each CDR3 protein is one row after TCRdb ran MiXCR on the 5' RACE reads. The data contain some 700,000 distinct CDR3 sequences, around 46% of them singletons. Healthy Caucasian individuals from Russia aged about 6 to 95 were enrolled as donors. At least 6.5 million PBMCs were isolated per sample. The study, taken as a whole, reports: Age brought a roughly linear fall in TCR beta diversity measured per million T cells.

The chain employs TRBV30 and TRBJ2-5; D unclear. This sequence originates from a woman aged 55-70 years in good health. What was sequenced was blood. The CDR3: CAWEPGPRETQYF. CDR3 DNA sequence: TGTGCCTGGGAGCCGGGCCCCCGCGAGACCCAGTACTTC.